A selection of T cell receptor beta chains follows, all from one sample in a study of cytotoxic CD8 clonotypes in ibrutinib-treated CLL. Profiled with immunoSEQ multiplex PCR; TCRdb holds only in-frame clones, not every one. This sample has 150,000 to 200,000 clones; about 80% occur once, and the top ten carry 2% to 2.5%. The sample here was PBMCs, taken after 12 months of ibrutinib treatment. The receptors stem from a human donor with chronic lymphocytic leukemia. The CDR3 runs from the conserved cysteine through the conserved F or W.

TRBV13	CASSLRWGSRGQDEQYF
TRBV4-3	CASSHASSGEGGTQYF
TRBV10-1	CASSSGRGRSTEAFF
TRBV4-1	CASSQDLGEGGYTF
TRBV28	CASSWGGRGNQPQHF
TRBV7-9	CASSTSGLSSYEQYF
TRBV21-1	CASSKAGLWDSSYEQYF
TRBV7-9	CASSLDGTGYEKLFF
TRBV7-9	CASSLGQGSNQPQHF
TRBV10-3	CAISRTLDSNQPQHF
TRBV12-2	CASRLERRVLFF
TRBV2	CASSRDRGYYEQYF
TRBV6-5	CASSQTGVYEQYF
TRBV7-9	CASSSFGIQQYTEAFF
TRBV9	CASSGTGATNTEAFF
TRBV20-1	CSARDGPGYTF
TRBV5-1	CASSLGTEANGYTF
TRBV4-3	CASSPAAGPNYGYTF
TRBV5-4	CASSHRTGANQPQHF
TRBV18	CASSGGGIYGYTF
TRBV7-8	CASSPTGATQETQYF
TRBV6-5	CASSYPGSNTEAFF
TRBV5-8	CASSTGLPGSPLHF
TRBV7-2	CASSPVVGRKNIQYF
TRBV2	CASTGADAYYGYTF
TRBV5-4	CASSGQGKNTEAFF
TRBV27	CASTLGNGRNTGELFF
TRBV2	CASSESADSGYEQYF
TRBV7-9	CASSLGQGAKGYTF
TRBV19	CASSIEGRAQETQYF
TRBV9	CASSVEENYGYTF